A selection of T cell receptor beta chains follows, all from one sample in a study of shared clonotypes between healthy human individuals. Profiled with immunoSEQ multiplex PCR; TCRdb holds only in-frame clones, not every one. The sample carries about 380,000 clones, about 96% recorded once. The sequenced sample was memory CD8+ T cells sorted from blood. The receptors derive from a man aged 25 to 40 in good health. CDR3s include the opening cysteine and the closing phenylalanine or tryptophan. The order of the fields is V gene, J gene, CDR3 protein.

TRBV28,TRBJ1-2,CASSHAWGRRDGYTF
TRBV6-6,TRBJ2-7,CASSYAEGSYEQYF
TRBV28,TRBJ1-3,CASSPGAVLSGNTIYF
TRBV13,TRBJ2-1,CASSLISFSGRSGNEQFF
TRBV4-1,TRBJ1-5,CASSQGKATGQPQHF
TRBV11-2,TRBJ2-7,CASSLELAVYEQYF
TRBV30,TRBJ2-5,CAWTRGQGRETQYF
TRBV15,TRBJ1-5,CATSIYRGGNQPQHF
TRBV18,TRBJ2-5,CASSPLTSGRVKETQYF
TRBV10-3,TRBJ2-5,CAMGGGGTQETQYF
TRBV27,TRBJ2-1,CASSRTPWTSGNYNEQFF
TRBV13,TRBJ2-1,CATLSRGTYNEQFF
TRBV5-1,TRBJ2-7,CASSLSSGSTYEQYF
TRBV5-1,TRBJ2-1,CASSLVLARNSYNEQFF
TRBV2,TRBJ2-3,CASSAYRGGTDTQYF
TRBV4-1,TRBJ2-1,CASSRPGRTSGNNEQFF
TRBV6-5,TRBJ2-7,CASSYSSSSSYEQYF
TRBV5-1,TRBJ2-2,CASSLAAREDTGELFF
TRBV29-1,TRBJ2-7,CSVVGYAGQGARSSYEQYF
TRBV2,TRBJ2-3,CASSVGLAGGTDTQYF